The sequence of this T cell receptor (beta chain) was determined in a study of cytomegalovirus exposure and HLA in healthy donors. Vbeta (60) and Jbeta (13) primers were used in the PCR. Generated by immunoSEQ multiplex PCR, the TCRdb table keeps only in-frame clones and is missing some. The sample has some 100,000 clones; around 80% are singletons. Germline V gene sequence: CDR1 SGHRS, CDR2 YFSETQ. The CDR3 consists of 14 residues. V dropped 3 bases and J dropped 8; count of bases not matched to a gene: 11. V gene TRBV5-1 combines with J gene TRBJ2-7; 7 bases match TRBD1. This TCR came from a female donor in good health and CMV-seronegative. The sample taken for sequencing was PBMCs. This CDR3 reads CASSSAGGEGKQYF. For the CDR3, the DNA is TGCGCCAGCAGCTCCGCAGGGGGAGAAGGGAAGCAGTACTTC.